The sequence of this T cell receptor (beta chain) was determined in a study of OX40 agonist ivuxolimab in advanced cancers. Germline lookup yields CDR1 SGHRS and CDR2 YFSETQ. The CDR3 extends over 15 amino acids. Trimming cost V 0 bases and J 6 bases, with 15 bases left between them. Profiling relied on immunoSEQ multiplex PCR, and the TCRdb table lists in-frame clones only, not all of them. The sample includes 75,000 to 100,000 clones, 80% to 90% of them seen just once. The chain has TRBV5-1 and TRBJ1-1; D may be TRBD1 (6 bases). This material consisted of CD4+ or CD8+ T cells sorted from blood, taken in a trial of the OX40 agonist ivuxolimab. The sequence was obtained from an adult with an advanced solid tumor such as melanoma, head and neck, liver or kidney cancer. The CDR3 spells CASSLESGDWAEAFF. CDR3 nucleotides: TGCGCCAGCAGCTTGGAATCAGGGGACTGGGCTGAAGCTTTCTTT.